These 17 T cell receptor beta chains originate from one sample sequenced in a study of cytomegalovirus exposure and HLA in healthy donors. The PCR was carried out with 60 Vbeta primers and 13 Jbeta primers. Produced via immunoSEQ multiplex PCR; TCRdb's table is partial and in-frame only. The sample consists of around 200,000 clones, roughly 79% of them appearing once. Sequenced: PBMCs. Every receptor here comes from a man aged 30-40 years in good health and CMV-seronegative.

This chain uses TRBV27 with TRBJ1-1; the D gene is possibly TRBD1 (6 bases). The CDR3 is 14 residues long. Germline CDR1 reads MNHEY; CDR2 reads SMNVEV (reference sequence). With 1 base removed from V and 3 bases from J, the gap between germline ends came to 9 bases. CDR3 sequence reads: CASSLWGLDTEAFF. As DNA, the CDR3 is TGTGCCAGCAGTTTATGGGGGCTGGACACTGAAGCTTTCTTT.

Comment on this clone: One junction end does not reproduce the germline sequence, and a read error may be involved. The chain employs TRBV28 and TRBJ1-2; 7 positions match TRBD1. Germline CDR1 is MDHEN and CDR2 is SYDVKM. The CDR3 has 12 amino acids. CDR3 amino acids: CASRHTESTGAF. The DNA for the CDR3 is TGTGCCAGCAGGCACACAGAATCCACAGGGGCCTTC.

The rearrangement joins TRBV7-3 to TRBJ2-1, with 10 bases aligning to TRBD2. This CDR3 has 17 residues. The V segment lost 1 base and the J segment 5 bases; nucleotides outside the gene matches: 8. From germline, CDR1 is SGHTA and CDR2 FQGTGA. Here the CDR3 DNA reads TGTGCCAGCAGCTTAAAACTCGGACTAGCGGACCACAATGAGCAGTTCTTC. This translates into CASSLKLGLADHNEQFF.

This CDR3 reads CASSRRSEETQYF. The CDR3 coding sequence is TGTGCCAGCAGCCGGCGGTCAGAAGAGACCCAGTACTTC. The V call is TRBV11-2, the J call TRBJ2-5; D remains unclear. CDR1 SGHAT and CDR2 FQNNGV come from the germline V gene. V was pared by 5 bases and J by 3 bases, with 10 bases between. There are 13 residues in the CDR3.

V gene TRBV10-1 combines with J gene TRBJ2-2; 10 bases are shared with TRBD2. CDR1 is WNHNN, CDR2 SYGVQD, per germline (reference sequence). This CDR3 is built from 18 residues. Germline trimming cut 2 bases from V and 5 bases from J; bases unmatched to any gene: 11. CDR3 nucleotide sequence: TGCGCCAGCAGTGAGAGTCTAGCGGGAGTGGCTACTACCGGGGAGCTGTTTTTT. This gives the protein CASSESLAGVATTGELFF.

Comments on this clone: Its ends do not fully match the called genes, so a read error is possible. Other DNA sequences of this sample code for an identical CDR3. The rearrangement uses TRBV30 and TRBJ1-6; D call uncertain. The CDR3 totals 12 residues. Germline V gives CDR1 GTSNPN, CDR2 SVGIG (reference sequence). The CDR3: CAWTRVDSPLHF. CDR3 nucleotide sequence: TGTGCCTGGACGAGGGTGGATTCCCCCCTCCACTTT.

The chain uses TRBV19 and TRBJ2-7; weak D call: TRBD2 (5 bases). The V end was cut by 9 bases, the J end by 1 base, with 19 bases between. Germline V gene sequence: CDR1 LNHDA, CDR2 SQIVND (reference sequence). CDR3 length equals 15 residues. CDR3 nucleotide sequence: TGTGCCAGCCGGCGGGCCGAAGGTTTTTCCTACGAGCAGTACTTC. Protein product: CASRRAEGFSYEQYF. Looking up the rest from reference TRBV19 and TRBJ2-7 gives the full variable domain: DGGITQSPKYLFRKEGQNVTLSCEQNLNHDAMYWYRQDPGQGLRLIYYSQIVNDFQKGDIAEGYSVSREKKESFPLTVTSAQKNPTAFYLCASRRAEGFSYEQYFGPGTRLTVT.

The chain employs TRBV7-9 and TRBJ2-7, with 10 positions matching TRBD2. V shed 4 bases, J shed 0 bases, and the junction held 3 bases outside the gene matches. From germline, CDR1 is SEHNR and CDR2 FQNEAQ (reference sequence). The CDR3 has 15 residues. The CDR3 DNA reads TGTGCCAGCAGCTCGGGGACTAGCGCCTCCTACGAGCAGTACTTC. Translation gives CASSSGTSASYEQYF.

This chain uses TRBV5-6 with TRBJ2-5; D unresolved. With 1 base removed from V and 5 bases from J, the gap between germline ends came to 9 bases. Germline V gives CDR1 SGHDT, CDR2 YYEEEE. The length of the CDR3 is 13 residues. CDR3 residues: CASSLPDWETQYF. CDR3 in DNA: TGTGCCAGCAGCTTGCCTGACTGGGAGACCCAGTACTTC.

A few counts support this clone. The V and J genes are TRBV6-5 and TRBJ1-1; D perhaps matches TRBD1 (5 bases). This CDR3 has 12 residues. Germline values: CDR1 MNHEY, CDR2 SVGAGI. The V end lost 5 bases, the J end lost 11 bases, and 15 bases lay between the germline ends. The CDR3 sequence is CASSQMGGMAFF. Written as DNA, the CDR3 is TGTGCCAGCAGTCAGATGGGGGGGATGGCTTTCTTT.

The chain employs TRBV30 and TRBJ2-2; D perhaps matches TRBD1 (5 bases). The CDR3 runs to 16 residues. Germline loops: CDR1 GTSNPN, CDR2 SVGIG (reference sequence). The V gene lost 4 bases and the J gene lost 0 bases, with 15 bases spanning the gap. CDR3 amino acids: CAWNKGLLSNTGELFF. The DNA for the CDR3 is TGTGCCTGGAATAAGGGGTTACTATCGAACACCGGGGAGCTGTTTTTT.

The J gene is TRBJ2-1, the V gene TRBV11-2, with 14 bases fitting TRBD2. CDR1 is SGHAT, CDR2 FQNNGV, per germline. Trimming cost V 3 bases and J 6 bases; bases outside gene matches: 1. The CDR3 extends over 15 amino acids. CDR3 in amino acids: CASSFGTSGSNEQFF. In DNA, the CDR3 is TGTGCCAGCAGCTTCGGGACTAGCGGGAGCAATGAGCAGTTCTTC.

The chain recombines TRBV30 with TRBJ1-5; a possible D gene is TRBD1 (6 bases). The CDR3 is made up of 13 amino acids. V shed 2 bases and J shed 6 bases, with 11 bases lying between them. Germline V gives CDR1 GTSNPN, CDR2 SVGIG (reference sequence). The CDR3 DNA is TGTGCCTGGAGTTCGGGGGGCGGTCAGCCCCAGCATTTT. Its translation is CAWSSGGGQPQHF.

The J gene is TRBJ1-5, the V gene TRBV9; tentatively, D is TRBD1 (5 bases). The V and J ends lost 0 bases and 4 bases respectively, with 8 bases between them. Germline CDR1 is SGDLS and CDR2 is YYNGEE. The CDR3 is made up of 14 amino acids. CDR3 nucleotide sequence: TGTGCCAGCAGCGTAGGGGGACTGAATCAGCCCCAGCATTTT. Its translation: CASSVGGLNQPQHF.

This clone was recorded only once. The CDR3 sequence: CASSQEYNQPQHF. CDR3 DNA: TGCGCCAGCAGCCAAGAGTACAATCAGCCCCAGCATTTT. The rearrangement uses TRBV4-1 and TRBJ1-5; D remains unclear. The CDR3 loop spans 13 amino acids. Trimming pared 0 bases from V and 3 bases from J, leaving 3 bases between. Germline values: CDR1 MGHRA, CDR2 YSYEKL.

The chain couples TRBV10-3 to TRBJ1-5; unclear D gene. V shed 4 bases and J shed 0 bases, with 10 bases lying between them. The CDR3 sequence is 15 residues long. Per germline, CDR1 ENHRY and CDR2 SYGVKD. CDR3 in amino acids: CAISGEGGSNQPQHF. CDR3 sequence (DNA): TGTGCCATCAGTGGGGAGGGCGGTAGCAATCAGCCCCAGCATTTT.

J is TRBJ2-1 and V is TRBV5-4, with TRBD2 matching 9 bases. V lost 3 bases and J lost 5; bases outside the gene matches: 6. Germline V lookup: CDR1 SGHNT, CDR2 YYREEE (reference sequence). The CDR3 sequence is 15 residues long. This CDR3 is CASSSPGLANNEQFF. CDR3 bases: TGTGCCAGCAGCTCGCCGGGACTAGCTAACAATGAGCAGTTCTTC.